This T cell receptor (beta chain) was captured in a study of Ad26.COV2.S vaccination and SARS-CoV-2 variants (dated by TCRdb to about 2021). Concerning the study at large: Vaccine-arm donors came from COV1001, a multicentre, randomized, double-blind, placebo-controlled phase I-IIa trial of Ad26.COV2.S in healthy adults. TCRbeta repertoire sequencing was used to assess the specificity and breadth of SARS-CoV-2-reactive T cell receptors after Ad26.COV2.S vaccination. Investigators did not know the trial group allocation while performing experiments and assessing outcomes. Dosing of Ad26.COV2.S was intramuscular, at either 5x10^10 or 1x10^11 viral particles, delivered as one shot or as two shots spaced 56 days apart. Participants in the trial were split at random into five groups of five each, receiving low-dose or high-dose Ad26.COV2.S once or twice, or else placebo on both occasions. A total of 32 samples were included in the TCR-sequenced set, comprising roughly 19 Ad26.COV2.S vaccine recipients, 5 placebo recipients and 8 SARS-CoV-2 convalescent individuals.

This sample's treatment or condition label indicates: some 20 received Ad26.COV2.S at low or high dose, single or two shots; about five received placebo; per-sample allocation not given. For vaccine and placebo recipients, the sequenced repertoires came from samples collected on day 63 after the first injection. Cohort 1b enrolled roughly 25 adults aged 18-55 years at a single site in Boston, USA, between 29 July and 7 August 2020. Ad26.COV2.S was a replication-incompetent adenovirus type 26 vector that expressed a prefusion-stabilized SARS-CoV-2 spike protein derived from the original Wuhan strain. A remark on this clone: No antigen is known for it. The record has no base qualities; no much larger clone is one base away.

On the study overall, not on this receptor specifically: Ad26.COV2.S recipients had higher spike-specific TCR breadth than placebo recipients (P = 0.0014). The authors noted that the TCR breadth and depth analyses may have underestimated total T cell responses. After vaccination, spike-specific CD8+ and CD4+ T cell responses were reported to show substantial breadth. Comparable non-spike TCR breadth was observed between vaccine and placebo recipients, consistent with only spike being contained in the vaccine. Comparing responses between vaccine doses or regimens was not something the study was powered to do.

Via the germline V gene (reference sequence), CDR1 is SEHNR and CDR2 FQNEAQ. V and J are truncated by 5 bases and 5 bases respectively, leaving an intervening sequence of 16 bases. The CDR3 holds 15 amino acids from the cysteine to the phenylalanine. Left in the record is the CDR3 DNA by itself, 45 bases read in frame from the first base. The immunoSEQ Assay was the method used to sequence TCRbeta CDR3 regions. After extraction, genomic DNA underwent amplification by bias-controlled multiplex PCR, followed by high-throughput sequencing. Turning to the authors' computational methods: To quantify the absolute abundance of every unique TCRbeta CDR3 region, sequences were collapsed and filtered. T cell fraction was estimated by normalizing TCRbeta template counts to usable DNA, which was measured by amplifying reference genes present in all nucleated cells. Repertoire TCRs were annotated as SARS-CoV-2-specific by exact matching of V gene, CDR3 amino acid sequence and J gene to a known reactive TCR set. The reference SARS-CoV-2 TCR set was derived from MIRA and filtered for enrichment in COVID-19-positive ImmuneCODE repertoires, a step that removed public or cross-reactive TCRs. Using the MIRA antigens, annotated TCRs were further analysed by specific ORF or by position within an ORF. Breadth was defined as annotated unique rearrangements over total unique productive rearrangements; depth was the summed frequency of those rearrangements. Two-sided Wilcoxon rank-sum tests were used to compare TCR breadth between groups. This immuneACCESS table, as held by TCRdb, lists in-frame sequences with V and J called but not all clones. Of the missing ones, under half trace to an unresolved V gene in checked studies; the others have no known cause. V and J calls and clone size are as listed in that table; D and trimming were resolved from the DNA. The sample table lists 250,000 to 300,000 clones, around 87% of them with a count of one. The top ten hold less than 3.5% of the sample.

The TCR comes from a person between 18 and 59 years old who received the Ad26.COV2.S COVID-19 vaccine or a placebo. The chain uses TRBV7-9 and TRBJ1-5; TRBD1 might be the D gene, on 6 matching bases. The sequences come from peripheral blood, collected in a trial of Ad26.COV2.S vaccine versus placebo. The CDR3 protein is CASSLTGTPDQPQHF. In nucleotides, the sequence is TGTGCCAGCAGCCTAACCGGGACACCTGATCAGCCCCAGCATTTT.